These 29 T cell receptor beta chains originate from one sample sequenced in a study of breast tumors, draining lymph nodes, adjacent tissues. TCRdb recomputed calls from the multiplex PCR reads with MiXCR, one row per CDR3 protein. Of some 97,000 distinct CDR3 sequences in the sample, over 20% were seen once. Axillary draining lymph nodes of breast cancer patients supplied the node samples. Sequenced sample: axillary lymph node tissue. The receptors stem from a female donor with breast cancer. Some clones in this sample may be carry-over from other donors' samples.

V and J are TRBV20-1 and TRBJ2-6; D not resolved. The CDR3 length is 13 residues. Trimming took off 5 bases at V and 0 bases at J, with 5 bases between the two ends. Germline loops: CDR1 DFQATT, CDR2 SNEGSKA (reference sequence). This CDR3 reads CSAVNSGANVLTF. The CDR3 DNA reads TGCAGTGCTGTTAACTCTGGGGCCAACGTCCTGACTTTC.

This clonotype has at least ten counts. The V call is TRBV7-6, the J call TRBJ2-7, with D tentatively TRBD1 or TRBD2 (5 bases each). Per the germline V gene, CDR1 is SGHVS and CDR2 is FNYEAQ. This CDR3 has 13 residues. Deletions cut 5 bases from V and 3 bases from J, with 11 bases between. CDR3 residues: CASSPGTDYEQYF. CDR3 in DNA: TGTGCCAGCAGCCCCGGGACCGACTACGAGCAGTACTTC.

In this sample, this clonotype turned up many times. The chain is built from TRBV3-1 and TRBJ2-1; D gene unclear. Germline loops: CDR1 LGHDT, CDR2 YNNKEL (reference sequence). This CDR3 spans 13 amino acids. V lost 0 bases, J lost 8 bases, and 8 bases lay in between. For the CDR3, the DNA is TGTGCCAGCAGCCAAGATTCTTTGGATGAGCAGTTCTTC. Its protein product is CASSQDSLDEQFF.

The genes are TRBV7-2 and TRBJ1-1; 9 bases line up with TRBD1. The J segment lost 3 bases and the V segment lost 1 base, leaving 3 bases of the junction unmatched. The germline gives CDR1 SGHTA, CDR2 FQGNSA. The length of the CDR3 is 15 residues. The CDR3: CASSLGDRVHTEAFF. The CDR3 region has the DNA TGTGCCAGCAGCTTAGGGGACAGGGTTCACACTGAAGCTTTCTTT.

This clonotype was detected ten times or more. The CDR3 DNA sequence: TGTGCCAGCAGCTATCCGGGGGCCCACGAGCAGTACTTC. Translating it yields CASSYPGAHEQYF. This chain links TRBV7-9 with TRBJ2-7; D may match TRBD1 or TRBD2 (6 bases each). The germline V gene encodes CDR1 SEHNR and CDR2 FQNEAQ (reference sequence). Trimming took off 4 bases at V and 5 bases at J, with 12 bases between the two ends. This CDR3 contains 13 residues.

This chain links TRBV29-1 with TRBJ1-1; TRBD1 might be the D (6 bases). The CDR3 is 13 residues long. The germline V gene encodes CDR1 SQVTM and CDR2 ANQGSEA. Trimming took off 7 bases at V and 0 bases at J, with 12 bases between the two ends. The CDR3 coding sequence is TGCAGCGGGACAGCAAAATTGAACACTGAAGCTTTCTTT. It translates to CSGTAKLNTEAFF.

Only a few counts were recorded for this clonotype. This chain uses TRBV3-1 with TRBJ2-5; 11 bases line up with TRBD2. The CDR3 has 15 amino acids. Germline trimming cut 6 bases from V and 0 bases from J; bases unmatched to any gene: 3. The germline gives CDR1 LGHDT, CDR2 YNNKEL (reference sequence). CDR3 region: CASRPSGRYQETQYF. CDR3 DNA: TGTGCCAGCAGACCTAGCGGGAGGTACCAAGAGACCCAGTACTTC.

This clonotype was observed at least ten times. V is TRBV4-1 and J is TRBJ2-7; 7 bases align to TRBD1. Germline trimming cut 8 bases from V and 3 bases from J; bases unmatched to any gene: 7. The CDR3 has 13 amino acids. The germline CDR1 and CDR2 sequences are MGHRA and YSYEKL. The CDR3 bases are TGCGCCAGCCATAGGACAGGTGACTACGAGCAGTACTTC. It encodes CASHRTGDYEQYF.

Concerning this clonotype: Likely a read error: the CDR3 ends without its conserved phenylalanine or tryptophan. J is TRBJ1-2 and V is TRBV27; 7 positions agree with TRBD1. CDR1 is MNHEY, CDR2 SMNVEV, per germline (reference sequence). After removal of 3 bases from V and 2 bases from J, the junction contained 6 bases not matched to a gene. The CDR3 has 15 amino acids. The CDR3 reads CASSFPGQTNYGYTL. CDR3 in DNA: TGTGCCAGCAGTTTCCCGGGACAGACCAACTATGGCTACACCCTC.

V usage is TRBV6-6 and J usage is TRBJ2-2, with 13 bases that match TRBD2. V gave up 8 bases and J gave up 7 bases; unmatched junction bases: 13. Germline lookup yields CDR1 MNHNY and CDR2 SVGAGI (reference sequence). The CDR3 is 17 residues long. The CDR3 here is CASGGLAGVNLGGELFF. The CDR3 region has the DNA TGTGCCAGCGGTGGACTAGCGGGAGTAAATTTGGGCGGGGAGCTGTTTTTT.

This clonotype turned up a few times. A read error is possible here, since a much larger clone lies one base away. The rearrangement uses TRBV12-3 or TRBV12-4 and TRBJ2-5; TRBD1 matches 7 bases. Trimming at V came to 6 bases and at J to 7 bases, leaving 8 bases not matched to a gene. The CDR3 has 13 amino acids. As DNA, the CDR3 is TGTGCCAGCAGGCAAGGACAGGAAAGGACCCAGTACTTC. Translation: CASRQGQERTQYF.

A remark on this clonotype: Being one base from a much bigger clone, this may be a read error. No conserved phenylalanine or tryptophan is present at the end of the CDR3, so a read error is the likely explanation. The chain carries TRBV29-1 and TRBJ2-3; D perhaps matches TRBD1 (5 bases). The germline V gene has CDR1 SQVTM and CDR2 ANQGSEA. V lost 0 bases, J lost 4 bases, and 14 bases lay in between. This CDR3 is 15 amino acids long. The CDR3 is CSVEEGQRIPDTQYS. The CDR3 DNA reads TGCAGCGTTGAAGAGGGGCAACGAATTCCAGATACGCAGTATTCT.

The sample holds many counts of this clonotype. The chain employs TRBV6-1 and TRBJ2-6, with 8 bases aligning to TRBD1. The CDR3 is 17 residues long. V shed 6 bases and J 1 base; nucleotides not matched to a gene: 8. CDR1 and CDR2 from the germline V gene are MNHNS and SASEGT. The CDR3, as DNA: TGTGCCAGCAGAGGGGGCACAGGGGGATCTGGGGCCAACGTCCTGACTTTC. Its protein is CASRGGTGGSGANVLTF.

In regard to this clonotype: An end of the junction differs from the germline gene, which may be a read error. The V gene is TRBV25-1, the J gene TRBJ1-1; D remains ambiguous. In germline, CDR1 is MGHDK, CDR2 SYGVNS. The CDR3 contains 13 residues. In DNA form, the CDR3 reads TGTGCCAGCAGTGAAAGGTCGAACGCTGAAGCTTTCTTT. This sequence encodes CASSERSNAEAFF. The complete variable domain, with remaining parts taken from reference TRBV25-1 and TRBJ1-1, reads EADIYQTPRYLVIGTGKKITLECSQTMGHDKMYWYQQDPGMELHLIHYSYGVNSTEKGDLSSESTVSRIRTEHFPLTLESARPSHTSQYLCASSERSNAEAFFGQGTRLTVV.

This clonotype has a count of ten or more. This chain connects TRBV5-6 to TRBJ2-1; 11 nucleotides line up with TRBD2. With 4 bases clipped from V and 6 bases from J, the junction kept 9 bases outside the gene matches. Germline values: CDR1 SGHDT, CDR2 YYEEEE. This CDR3 contains 16 residues. CDR3: CASSQIAGGYFNEQFF. The CDR3 coding sequence is TGTGCCAGCAGCCAAATAGCGGGGGGGTATTTCAATGAGCAGTTCTTC.

As regards this clonotype: An end of the junction differs from the germline gene, which may be a read error. The V call is TRBV11-2, the J call TRBJ2-5; TRBD1 agrees at 7 bases. The CDR3 extends over 15 amino acids. Germline V gene lookup returns CDR1 SGHAT and CDR2 FQNNGV. Written as DNA, the CDR3 is TGTGCCGGCAGCTTTAAAGGGGGCGAACAAGAGACCCAGTACTTC. Amino acid sequence: CAGSFKGGEQETQYF. Full variable domain (remainder filled in from reference TRBV11-2 and TRBJ2-5): EAGVAQSPRYKIIEKRQSVAFWCNPISGHATLYWYQQILGQGPKLLIQFQNNGVVDDSQLPKDRFSAERLKGVDSTLKIQPAKLEDSAVYLCAGSFKGGEQETQYFGPGTRLLVL.

At least ten counts were recorded for this clonotype. This chain connects TRBV10-3 to TRBJ1-5; 7 bases are shared with TRBD1. The CDR3 spans 15 residues. The germline V gene has CDR1 ENHRY and CDR2 SYGVKD. V lost 0 bases to trimming and J lost 2 bases; unmatched junction nucleotides: 1. CDR3 DNA: TGTGCCATCAGTGAGTCAGGGGGCGGCAATCAGCCCCAGCATTTT. This gives the protein CAISESGGGNQPQHF.

The chain is built from TRBV24-1 and TRBJ1-1; possibly TRBD1 for D (5 bases). V lost 4 bases, J lost 7 bases, and 15 bases lay in between. This CDR3 has 14 amino acids. The germline CDR1 and CDR2 sequences are KGHDR and SFDVKD. CDR3 nucleotides: TGTGCCACCAGTGAACCCGGACTCGGGGGTGAAGCTTTCTTT. It codes for CATSEPGLGGEAFF.

This clonotype has a handful of counts. V gene TRBV4-1 combines with J gene TRBJ2-3, with D unclear. The CDR3 has 13 residues. The germline gives CDR1 MGHRA, CDR2 YSYEKL. V was clipped by 2 bases and J by 8 bases, with 11 bases between them. CDR3 protein: CASSQPDWGTQYF. The CDR3 DNA is TGCGCCAGCAGCCAACCGGATTGGGGTACGCAGTATTTT.

This clonotype was observed many times. The rearrangement uses TRBV11-2 and TRBJ2-7, with D hard to call. The V end lost 3 bases, the J end lost 6 bases, and 6 bases lay between the germline ends. CDR3 length equals 11 residues. CDR1 and CDR2 from the germline V gene are SGHAT and FQNNGV. This CDR3 reads CASSFLGEQYF. In nucleotides, the CDR3 is TGTGCCAGCAGCTTTTTGGGCGAGCAGTACTTC.

As regards this clonotype: A much larger clone lies a single base off, so this may be a read error. J is TRBJ2-7 and V is TRBV19, with D possibly TRBD1 on 6 matching bases. V was trimmed by 6 bases and J by 3 bases, leaving 18 bases between them. The CDR3 extends over 15 amino acids. Per the germline V gene, CDR1 is LNHDA and CDR2 is SQIVND (reference sequence). Here the CDR3 DNA reads TGTGCCAGTAGCCCGGGACACGCCGCCCACTACGAGCAGTACTTC. This encodes CASSPGHAAHYEQYF.

This clonotype was observed at least ten times. The chain recombines TRBV11-2 with TRBJ2-1, with D unclear. The V and J ends lost 3 bases and 0 bases respectively, with 9 bases between them. The CDR3 is 15 amino acids. The germline V gene encodes CDR1 SGHAT and CDR2 FQNNGV. DNA for the CDR3: TGTGCCAGCAGCTTCGGGCGGCCCTCCTACAATGAGCAGTTCTTC. Protein sequence: CASSFGRPSYNEQFF.

This clonotype has just a few counts. This rearrangement joins TRBV6-1 to TRBJ2-5; 7 bases agree with TRBD1. The CDR3 loop spans 15 amino acids. The germline V gene has CDR1 MNHNS and CDR2 SASEGT. Trimming cost V 1 base and J 5 bases; bases outside gene matches: 7. CDR3 sequence reads: CASSEGLGGAETQYF. CDR3 coding DNA: TGTGCCAGCAGTGAAGGGTTAGGGGGCGCGGAGACCCAGTACTTC.

The sample holds many counts of this clonotype. The genes are TRBV10-3 and TRBJ1-2; 8 bases map to TRBD1. Trimming at V came to 6 bases and at J to 2 bases, leaving 5 bases not matched to a gene. Germline CDR1 reads ENHRY; CDR2 reads SYGVKD. There are 14 residues in the CDR3. The chain's CDR3 is CAIRRTGTNYGYTF. In DNA, the CDR3 is TGTGCCATCAGGAGGACAGGGACAAACTATGGCTACACCTTC.

This clonotype came up many times. The chain links TRBV19 to TRBJ1-4; tentatively, D is TRBD1 (6 bases). CDR1 and CDR2 from the germline V gene are LNHDA and SQIVND (reference sequence). Between the trimmed V and J ends, which lost 6 bases and 5 bases, there was a span of 13 bases. The CDR3 has 14 residues. Written as DNA, the CDR3 is TGTGCCAGTAGCGACGGACAGCGCAATGAAAAACTGTTTTTT. Amino acid sequence: CASSDGQRNEKLFF.

This clonotype was found many times. The J gene is TRBJ2-2, the V gene TRBV12-3 or TRBV12-4; TRBD1 matches at 10 bases. Trimming cost V 5 bases and J 6 bases; bases outside gene matches: 9. The CDR3 runs to 16 residues. The CDR3 region has the DNA TGTGCCAGCAGTCTGGGACAGGGGCCAAACTCCGGGGAGCTGTTTTTT. Protein product: CASSLGQGPNSGELFF.

This clonotype was recorded many times. The genes are TRBV4-2 and TRBJ1-5, with D unclear. Trimming took off 3 bases at V and 3 bases at J, with 6 bases between the two ends. Germline values: CDR1 LGHNA, CDR2 YNFKEQ. There are 13 residues in the CDR3. The CDR3 sequence: CASSQGLNQPQHF. As DNA, the CDR3 is TGTGCCAGCAGCCAGGGCCTCAATCAGCCCCAGCATTTT.

Details on this clonotype: A much larger clone differs by one base, so this may be a read error. The chain links TRBV7-9 to TRBJ2-7; weak D call: TRBD1 (5 bases). V gave up 8 bases and J gave up 5 bases, with 28 bases separating them. Germline assignment: CDR1 SEHNR and CDR2 FQNEAQ (reference sequence). The length of the CDR3 is 17 residues. This CDR3 is CASGTVRGDSKRNEQYF. CDR3 nucleotides: TGTGCCAGCGGCACCGTTCGTGGTGACAGTAAAAGGAACGAGCAGTACTTC.

This clonotype was counted between two and nine times. J is TRBJ1-1 and V is TRBV7-9, with TRBD1 identical over 9 bases. The CDR3 consists of 14 residues. Trimming removed 5 bases from V and 10 bases from J; junction bases left unmatched: 11. Germline V gene data show CDR1 as SEHNR and CDR2 as FQNEAQ (reference sequence). DNA of the CDR3: TGTGCCAGCAGCCGAATGGACAGGGGTGGTGTAGCTTTCTTT. Translation: CASSRMDRGGVAFF.